This T cell receptor (beta chain) was sequenced in a study of beta chain features in type 1 diabetes (dated by TCRdb to 2016 to 2019). With respect to the entire study: Mean age, gender distribution, total cell number and subset yield did not differ between patients and healthy donors. Across all samples, 90 million to 130 million sorted cells were examined, and cell number per subset correlated strongly with RNA yield. In the study, TCRB repertoires of sorted circulating CD4+ T cell subsets from recently diagnosed type 1 diabetes patients were compared with those of matched healthy donors. Whereas all 30 or so donors provided naive and central memory subsets, regulatory and stem cell-like memory subsets were isolated from just 8 patients and roughly eight healthy donors. General conclusions and limits of the study: At VDJ recombination sites, type 1 diabetes patients had fewer insertions and more deleted nucleotides, which implies abnormalities in thymic rearrangement. Only small numbers of individuals were included in the HLA sub-analyses, which left unresolved whether HLA type had any influence on TCRB rearrangement. Naive, central memory and regulatory TCRB repertoires appeared to be more alike among patients than among healthy donors. In all four CD4+ subsets, TCRB CDR3 length was moderately but significantly shorter in type 1 diabetes patients. Because cDNA was sequenced instead of genomic DNA, activated cells with high expression could be over-represented, although the groups did not differ in activation or CD3 levels. PCR may preferentially amplify shorter templates, but because patient and control samples were amplified and corrected together, any resulting skew would affect both groups equally.

V is pruned by 3 bases and J by 7 bases, leaving 6 bases of the junction without a gene match. Reading the germline V gene gives CDR1 SGHVS and CDR2 FQNEAQ. Spanning cysteine to phenylalanine, the CDR3 consists of 16 amino acids. Only CDR3 DNA is held: 48 bases, read in frame from base 1. The entire amount of isolated RNA was reverse transcribed using the High Capacity cDNA Reverse Transcription Kit, so the sequenced TCRB transcripts were expressed ones. Naive, central memory and regulatory T cell samples underwent deep immunoSEQ sequencing, averaging about 3.57 million total reads per sample. Sorted cells were lysed in RLT buffer and RNA was extracted with DNase-treated RNeasy Micro or Mini kits, depending on cell number. To prevent cross-contamination, each cell subset was processed individually, whereas patient and healthy donor samples were processed jointly. Using the immunoSEQ multiplex PCR, TCRB sequences were amplified from cDNA into 87-bp fragments spanning the CDR3 region. Amplicons were sequenced on the Illumina HiSeq platform. Concerning the study's data processing: PCR bias was corrected computationally using synthetic template baselines, and reads within Hamming distance 2 were collapsed, with unmergeable singletons discarded. By aligning reads against IMGT, V, D and J genes, CDR3 length, and insertions or deletions at six rearrangement sites were assigned. Clonotype counts were normalized to sorted cell number within each subset before computing true diversity and Gini coefficients with the tcR R package. Repertoire sharing was quantified using the overlap coefficient calculated on TCRB nucleotide sequences. TCRdb provides this immuneACCESS table in a form limited to in-frame rearrangements. Some clones are lacking; in checked studies, under half of them reflect an unresolved V gene, and why the rest are absent is not known. From that table come the V and J calls and clone size; the DNA was used to work out D and trimming. This sample gives some 150,000 clones in total; 11% of them show up just once. Together, the top ten hold under 2.5% of the sample.

Each donor gave one peripheral blood draw, roughly 0.12 L on average, collected into heparinised tubes. A BD FACSAria II and a panel including CD45RO, CCR7, CD25, CD127, CD95 and CD27 were used to sort naive, central memory, regulatory and stem cell-like memory CD4+ T cells. A purity above 98% was achieved for all sorted populations. PBMCs were isolated right away by Lymphoprep density gradient centrifugation and were stained directly, without culture. Samples were stained and sorted in pairs, with one healthy donor and one patient per experiment, so that batch effects were minimized. Only a few counts were recorded for this clone. What this receptor recognizes is not known. There are no base qualities to consult, and no much larger clone falls within one base.

This clonotype was obtained from a man younger than 35 in good health. Material for sequencing was central memory CD4+ T cells from blood. The chain was built from TRBV7-8 and TRBJ2-1, and 13 junctional nucleotides match TRBD2. Here the CDR3 is given as CASSFRTSGSGNEQFF. At the DNA level, the sequence is TGTGCCAGCAGCTTTAGGACTAGCGGGAGTGGGAATGAGCAGTTCTTC. The full variable domain, with segments outside the CDR3 supplied by the reference TRBV7-8 and TRBJ2-1 proteins, appears as GAGVSQSPRYKVAKRGQDVALRCDPISGHVSLFWYQQALGQGPEFLTYFQNEAQLDKSGLPSDRFFAERPEGSVSTLKIQRTQQEDSAVYLCASSFRTSGSGNEQFFGPGTRLTVL.